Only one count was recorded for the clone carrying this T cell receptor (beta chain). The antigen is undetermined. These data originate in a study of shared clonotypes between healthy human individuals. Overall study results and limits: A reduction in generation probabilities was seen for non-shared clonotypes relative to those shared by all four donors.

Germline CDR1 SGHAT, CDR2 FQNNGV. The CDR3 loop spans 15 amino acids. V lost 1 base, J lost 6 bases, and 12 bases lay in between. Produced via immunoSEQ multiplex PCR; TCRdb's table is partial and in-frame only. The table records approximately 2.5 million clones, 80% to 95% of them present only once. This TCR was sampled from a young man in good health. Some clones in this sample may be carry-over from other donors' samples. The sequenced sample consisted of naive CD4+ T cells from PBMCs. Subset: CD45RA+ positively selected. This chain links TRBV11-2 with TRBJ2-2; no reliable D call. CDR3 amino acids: CASSLVVQWAGELFF. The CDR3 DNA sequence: TGTGCCAGCAGCTTAGTCGTACAGTGGGCCGGGGAGCTGTTTTTT. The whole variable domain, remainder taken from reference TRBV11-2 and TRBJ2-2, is EAGVAQSPRYKIIEKRQSVAFWCNPISGHATLYWYQQILGQGPKLLIQFQNNGVVDDSQLPKDRFSAERLKGVDSTLKIQPAKLEDSAVYLCASSLVVQWAGELFFGEGSRLTVL.